This T cell receptor beta chain was found in a study of CD4 T cells in relation to SARS-CoV-2 and coronaviruses. As for the study in general: ViraFEST: roughly ten-day antigen culture of PBMCs, then TCR beta CDR3 sequencing. No peptide or an HIV-1 Nef peptide pool served as negative control.

Regarding this clone: The antigen is not known.

Before the COVID-19 pandemic, during about 2010-2019, CD4+ T cells were taken from unexposed donors. Isolation of CD4+ T cells took place after 10 days in culture. Produced via immunoSEQ multiplex PCR; TCRdb's table is partial and in-frame only. The sample lists about 18,000 clones; around 73% were seen once. Looked up from germline, CDR1 is SGDLS and CDR2 is YYNGEE. Trimming shortened V by 3 bases and J by 7 bases, and 11 bases separated the two germline ends. The length of the CDR3 is 12 residues. The specimen was CD4+ T cells from PBMCs, cultured in vitro. The chain has TRBV9 and TRBJ2-7, with a possible D match to TRBD2 (6 bases). The TCR comes from a human donor in good health. CDR3 loop: CASSAEGGEQYF. DNA of the CDR3: TGTGCCAGCAGCGCCGAGGGAGGAGAGCAGTACTTC.